Below, 18 T cell receptor beta chains from the same sample are listed, as sequenced in a study of somatic mutations in cytotoxic T cells in rheumatoid arthritis. Clones were read by immunoSEQ multiplex PCR, and TCRdb kept only the in-frame ones, dropping some. Of about 23,000 clones in the sample, about 83% were seen once. Sequenced sample: CD8+ T cells sorted from blood. All receptors derive from an adult with rheumatoid arthritis.

This clone has just one count. This chain connects TRBV19 to TRBJ1-5; D might be TRBD1 (6 bases). Germline CDR1 and CDR2: LNHDA and SQIVND (reference sequence). The ends were cut back, 3 bases at V and 6 bases at J, with 12 bases in the middle. The CDR3 is 14 amino acids. The CDR3, as DNA: TGTGCCAGTAGTATTTATAGCAGGGGTCAGCCCCAGCATTTT. It specifies CASSIYSRGQPQHF.

This clone was seen a single time. The V gene is TRBV30, the J gene TRBJ1-5; D may be TRBD1 (6 bases). Germline CDR1 is GTSNPN and CDR2 is SVGIG (reference sequence). Trimming cost V 3 bases and J 1 base, with 16 bases left between them. This CDR3 is built from 16 residues. CDR3 bases: TGTGCCTGGAGATTATATTCCGACAGGAGCAATCAGCCCCAGCATTTT. The encoded protein is CAWRLYSDRSNQPQHF.

The chain recombines TRBV5-6 with TRBJ1-1; D gene unclear. CDR1 is SGHDT and CDR2 is YYEEEE in the germline V gene. V was pared by 4 bases and J by 5 bases, with 15 bases between. The length of the CDR3 is 14 residues. CDR3 coding DNA: TGTGCCAGCAGCCCGGAGGGTTTGCAGACTGAAGCTTTCTTT. Protein product: CASSPEGLQTEAFF.

The rearrangement uses TRBV4-3 and TRBJ2-1, with 11 bases lining up with TRBD2. V shed 1 base and J 7 bases; nucleotides not matched to a gene: 6. CDR1 is LGHNA, CDR2 YSLEER, per germline. The CDR3 loop spans 16 amino acids. Written as DNA, the CDR3 is TGCGCCAGCAGCCAAGCTAGACTAGCGGGATGGAATGAGCAGTTCTTC. As protein: CASSQARLAGWNEQFF.

This clone occurred once. The chain employs TRBV5-5 and TRBJ2-5; 9 positions agree with TRBD1. The CDR3 runs 14 residues. V dropped 3 bases and J dropped 10; count of bases not matched to a gene: 10. Germline V lookup: CDR1 SGHKS, CDR2 YYEKEE (reference sequence). The CDR3 is CASSSGTGQNIQYF. DNA of the CDR3: TGTGCCAGCAGCTCGGGGACAGGGCAAAATATCCAGTACTTC. Using reference TRBV5-5 and TRBJ2-5 for the parts outside the CDR3, the full variable domain is DAGVTQSPTHLIKTRGQQVTLRCSPISGHKSVSWYQQVLGQGPQFIFQYYEKEERGRGNFPDRFSARQFPNYSSELNVNALLLGDSALYLCASSSGTGQNIQYFGPGTRLLVL.

This chain links TRBV15 with TRBJ2-2, with 11 bases aligning to TRBD2. This CDR3 region has 16 residues. The V gene's germline CDR1 is LNHNV and CDR2 YYDKDF (reference sequence). J gave up 4 bases and V 0 bases, and 1 base lay outside the gene matches. CDR3 loop: CATSRDTSGSTGELFF. In nucleotides, the CDR3 is TGTGCCACCAGCAGAGATACTAGCGGGAGCACCGGGGAGCTGTTTTTT. The full variable domain, its missing parts supplied by reference TRBV15 and TRBJ2-2, is DAMVIQNPRYQVTQFGKPVTLSCSQTLNHNVMYWYQQKSSQAPKLLFHYYDKDFNNEADTPDNFQSRRPNTSFCFLDIRSPGLGDTAMYLCATSRDTSGSTGELFFGEGSRLTVL.

The gene calls are TRBV6-5 and TRBJ2-5, with TRBD2 matching 11 bases. CDR1 and CDR2 (germline): MNHEY, SVGAGI. This CDR3 region has 15 residues. V was clipped by 5 bases and J by 4 bases; unmatched bases: 6. In DNA, the CDR3 is TGTGCCAGCAGTCCCACTAGCGGGGGTTTAGAGACCCAGTACTTC. Translating it yields CASSPTSGGLETQYF.

The rearrangement links TRBV10-2 to TRBJ1-5; 7 bases are shared with TRBD1. The germline V gene encodes CDR1 WSHSY and CDR2 SAAADI. CDR3 length equals 15 residues. V was pared by 1 base and J by 3 bases, with 3 bases of the junction left unmatched. DNA for the CDR3: TGCGCCAGCAGTGAGTGGGACAGAATCAATCAGCCCCAGCATTTT. As protein: CASSEWDRINQPQHF.

The chain has TRBV15 and TRBJ1-3; TRBD1 is a possible D gene (5 bases). Looked up from germline, CDR1 is LNHNV and CDR2 is YYDKDF (reference sequence). Deletions cut 4 bases from V and 3 bases from J, with 16 bases between. The length of the CDR3 is 16 residues. CDR3 amino acids: CATSKGTPTLGNTIYF. In DNA, the CDR3 is TGTGCCACCAGCAAAGGGACCCCCACTCTTGGAAACACCATATATTTT.

The CDR3 spells CASSLGSAGENYGYTF. CDR3 coding DNA: TGTGCCAGCAGCTTAGGTTCGGCAGGGGAAAACTATGGCTACACCTTC. V and J are TRBV7-8 and TRBJ1-2; a possible D gene is TRBD1 (6 bases). V was clipped by 1 base and J by 2 bases, with 14 bases between them. Germline V gene sequence: CDR1 SGHVS, CDR2 FQNEAQ. The CDR3 runs to 16 residues.

The rearrangement uses TRBV7-9 and TRBJ2-3; D gene uncertain. Germline V CDR1 and CDR2: SEHNR, FQNEAQ (reference sequence). Deletions cut 5 bases from V and 12 bases from J, with 12 bases between. This CDR3 spans 11 amino acids. The CDR3 DNA is TGTGCCAGCAGCCCGGACGCCCGCCAGTATTTT. Protein sequence: CASSPDARQYF.

The J gene is TRBJ1-2, the V gene TRBV5-8; D might be TRBD1 (6 bases). The CDR3 is 15 residues long. The germline V gene encodes CDR1 SGHTS and CDR2 YDEGEE. The V end lost 0 bases, the J end lost 8 bases, and 17 bases lay between the germline ends. The CDR3 sequence is CASSLGATGLRGYTF. The CDR3 nucleotides read TGTGCCAGCAGCTTGGGGGCCACAGGGCTCCGGGGCTACACCTTC.

The chain recombines TRBV27 with TRBJ2-5; D gene unclear. Trimming left V 3 bases short and J 3 bases short, with 17 bases between. The CDR3 length is 16 residues. CDR1 is MNHEY, CDR2 SMNVEV, per germline (reference sequence). CDR3 in DNA: TGTGCCAGCAGTTTGAGAGCCTTACCCGGCAAAGAGACCCAGTACTTC. Translation: CASSLRALPGKETQYF.

The V gene is TRBV18, the J gene TRBJ2-1; D not certain. Trimming pared 3 bases from V and 0 bases from J, leaving 12 bases between. This CDR3 spans 16 amino acids. CDR1 is KGHSH and CDR2 is LQKENI in the germline V gene. CDR3 nucleotides: TGTGCCAGCTCACCTCGGCGTCTCAGCTCCTACAATGAGCAGTTCTTC. It yields the protein CASSPRRLSSYNEQFF.

The V and J genes are TRBV7-9 and TRBJ2-5, with D tentatively TRBD1 or TRBD2 (5 bases each). V was pared by 1 base and J by 2 bases, with 5 bases between. The CDR3 has 13 residues. Germline V gene sequence: CDR1 SEHNR, CDR2 FQNEAQ (reference sequence). The CDR3, as DNA: TGTGCCAGCAGCTTAGGGGGGCAAGAGACCCAGTACTTC. This gives the protein CASSLGGQETQYF. Combining the CDR3 with reference TRBV7-9 and TRBJ2-5 gives the whole variable domain DTGVSQNPRHKITKRGQNVTFRCDPISEHNRLYWYRQTLGQGPEFLTYFQNEAQLEKSRLLSDRFSAERPKGSFSTLEIQRTEQGDSAMYLCASSLGGQETQYFGPGTRLLVL.

The chain joins TRBV30 to TRBJ1-2, with 10 bases identical to TRBD1. The CDR3 has 13 residues. Germline values: CDR1 GTSNPN, CDR2 SVGIG (reference sequence). Trimming cost V 1 base and J 8 bases; bases outside gene matches: 4. The CDR3 sequence: CAWSEGTGDGYTF. CDR3 DNA sequence: TGTGCCTGGAGTGAAGGGACAGGGGACGGCTACACCTTC. The full variable domain, in which reference TRBV30 and TRBJ1-2 provide the parts outside the CDR3, is SQTIHQWPATLVQPVGSPLSLECTVEGTSNPNLYWYRQAAGRGLQLLFYSVGIGQISSEVPQNLSASRPQDRQFILSSKKLLLSDSGFYLCAWSEGTGDGYTFGSGTRLTVV.

This clone was counted between two and nine times. The chain links TRBV6-4 to TRBJ2-1; the D is unclear. Trimming pared 3 bases from V and 4 bases from J, leaving 13 bases between. The CDR3 contains 15 residues. Germline CDR1 MRHNA, CDR2 SNTAGT. The CDR3 is CASSESGTPYNEQFF. Here the CDR3 DNA reads TGTGCCAGCAGTGAAAGTGGTACCCCTTACAATGAGCAGTTCTTC.

This clone was counted a single time. The V call is TRBV14, the J call TRBJ2-5; D possibly corresponds to TRBD1 (5 bases). The germline V gene has CDR1 SGHDN and CDR2 FVKESK. The V end lost 4 bases, the J end lost 5 bases, and 11 bases lay between the germline ends. The CDR3 runs 13 residues. This CDR3 is CASSPRVGETQYF. As DNA, the CDR3 is TGTGCCAGCAGCCCCAGGGTTGGGGAGACCCAGTACTTC.